What follows are 30 T cell receptor beta chains derived from one specimen sequenced in a study of blood T cell repertoires in COVID-19. The data were produced by immunoSEQ multiplex PCR, yet TCRdb's version contains in-frame clones alone and is incomplete. The sample has about 35,000 clones; 65% to 85% are singletons. The material sequenced was peripheral blood. The receptors here all came from a man in his 60s in a cohort sampled during active COVID-19.

The rearrangement joins TRBV10-3 to TRBJ1-5; D is unresolved. The V end lost 3 bases, the J end lost 3 bases, and 6 bases lay between the germline ends. Per germline, CDR1 ENHRY and CDR2 SYGVKD. The CDR3 is 13 residues long. The CDR3 region has the DNA TGTGCCATCAGTGACGGGGACAATCAGCCCCAGCATTTT. This encodes CAISDGDNQPQHF.

The chain's CDR3 is CASSQSPGLAGGNEQFF. The CDR3 bases are TGTGCCAGCAGCCAATCTCCGGGACTAGCGGGAGGGAATGAGCAGTTCTTC. The V gene is TRBV9, the J gene TRBJ2-1, with 16 bases lining up with TRBD2. After removal of 4 bases from V and 7 bases from J, the junction contained 8 bases not matched to a gene. The CDR3 contains 17 residues. The germline gives CDR1 SGDLS, CDR2 YYNGEE.

The V call is TRBV19, the J call TRBJ2-2; 7 nucleotides align to TRBD2. The germline V gene encodes CDR1 LNHDA and CDR2 SQIVND (reference sequence). Trimming cost V 6 bases and J 8 bases; bases outside gene matches: 9. This CDR3 region has 14 residues. CDR3 DNA sequence: TGTGCCAGTAGAAGTTCGGCGGGAGTGGGGGAGCTGTTTTTT. It is translated as CASRSSAGVGELFF.

This clone was seen just once. This rearrangement joins TRBV3-1 (or the pseudogene TRBV3-2) to TRBJ2-7, with TRBD1 as a possible D gene (6 bases). V gave up 0 bases and J gave up 9 bases, with 18 bases separating them. The CDR3 contains 15 residues. Germline V lookup: CDR1 LGHDT, CDR2 YNNKEL (reference sequence). The CDR3 is CASSQEGTRIRRQYF. In DNA, the CDR3 is TGTGCCAGCAGCCAAGAGGGGACAAGAATACGGAGGCAGTACTTC.

The V and J genes are TRBV4-3 and TRBJ1-6; D possibly corresponds to TRBD1 (5 bases). This CDR3 has 16 amino acids. V was pared by 1 base and J by 9 bases, with 16 bases between. The germline V gene encodes CDR1 LGHNA and CDR2 YSLEER. The CDR3 region is CASSQGGTGRGSPLHF. In DNA form, the CDR3 reads TGCGCCAGCAGCCAAGGCGGGACGGGGCGCGGTTCACCCCTCCACTTT.

The rearrangement links TRBV7-2 to TRBJ1-3; 7 bases are a match to TRBD1. The CDR3 covers 13 residues. V lost 4 bases, J lost 4 bases, and 1 base stayed unmatched. Germline V gene lookup returns CDR1 SGHTA and CDR2 FQGNSA. The DNA for the CDR3 is TGTGCCAGCAGCTACAGGGGAGGAAACACCATATATTTT. It encodes CASSYRGGNTIYF.

The V call is TRBV25-1, the J call TRBJ2-3; 9 bases align to TRBD2. The CDR3 is made up of 16 amino acids. V trimming: 3 bases; J trimming: 4 bases; junction bases outside the gene matches: 8. Germline values: CDR1 MGHDK, CDR2 SYGVNS. The CDR3 here is CASSDSPSGISDTQYF. CDR3 bases: TGTGCCAGCAGTGACTCTCCTAGCGGGATCTCAGATACGCAGTATTTT. Full variable domain (missing parts from reference TRBV25-1 and TRBJ2-3): EADIYQTPRYLVIGTGKKITLECSQTMGHDKMYWYQQDPGMELHLIHYSYGVNSTEKGDLSSESTVSRIRTEHFPLTLESARPSHTSQYLCASSDSPSGISDTQYFGPGTRLTVL.

This rearrangement joins TRBV7-7 to TRBJ2-5; TRBD2 aligns across 10 bases. J gave up 5 bases and V 2 bases, and 11 bases lay outside the gene matches. The CDR3 is made up of 17 amino acids. From germline, CDR1 is SSHAT and CDR2 FNYEAQ (reference sequence). The CDR3 reads CASSLSGAGGPQETQYF. CDR3 DNA: TGTGCCAGCAGCTTAAGCGGAGCGGGGGGGCCCCAGGAGACCCAGTACTTC.

The J gene is TRBJ2-6, the V gene TRBV5-6, with TRBD1 as a possible D gene (5 bases). The germline gives CDR1 SGHDT, CDR2 YYEEEE. CDR3 length: 15 residues. Trimming stripped 2 bases from V and 2 bases from J, with 8 bases between. This CDR3 reads CASSFLGAGANVLTF. For the CDR3, the DNA is TGTGCCAGCAGCTTCTTAGGGGCTGGGGCCAACGTCCTGACTTTC.

The rearrangement joins TRBV6-7 to TRBJ2-7; D is possibly TRBD1 (6 bases). TRBV6-7 is labeled an ORF, and its function is uncertain. The CDR3 runs 14 residues. Trimming pared 2 bases from V and 4 bases from J, leaving 12 bases between. CDR3 loop: CASSYGTPHYEQYF. Written as DNA, the CDR3 is TGTGCCAGCAGTTACGGGACACCCCATTACGAGCAGTACTTC.

This chain joins TRBV27 and TRBJ2-1; 10 positions agree with TRBD2. V dropped 1 base and J dropped 7; count of bases not matched to a gene: 13. The CDR3 extends over 18 amino acids. Germline V CDR1 and CDR2: MNHEY, SMNVEV (reference sequence). The CDR3 spells CASSLWIGPSGSQNEQFF. The CDR3 DNA sequence: TGTGCCAGCAGTTTATGGATTGGTCCTAGCGGGAGTCAAAATGAGCAGTTCTTC.

V gene TRBV7-6 combines with J gene TRBJ1-4, with D tentatively TRBD1 (5 bases). Trimming removed 5 bases from V and 5 bases from J, with 21 bases in between. CDR1 SGHVS and CDR2 FNYEAQ come from the germline V gene. CDR3 length equals 17 residues. CDR3 loop: CASSPRRGTGPNEKLFF. CDR3 nucleotides: TGTGCCAGCAGCCCGCGCCGAGGCACAGGTCCCAATGAAAAACTGTTTTTT. The full variable domain, completed using reference TRBV7-6 and TRBJ1-4, is GAGVSQSPRYKVTKRGQDVALRCDPISGHVSLYWYRQALGQGPEFLTYFNYEAQQDKSGLPNDRFSAERPEGSISTLTIQRTEQRDSAMYRCASSPRRGTGPNEKLFFGSGTQLSVL.

The CDR3, as DNA: TGCGCCAGCAGTGAGTACCCAGGTGGCGAAGCTTTCTTT. It encodes CASSEYPGGEAFF. V and J are TRBV10-2 and TRBJ1-1; no definite D call. The CDR3 loop spans 13 amino acids. Trimming took off 1 base at V and 8 bases at J, with 11 bases between the two ends. Per germline, CDR1 WSHSY and CDR2 SAAADI.

The rearrangement links TRBV27 to TRBJ2-5, with TRBD1 matching over 11 bases. Germline V CDR1 and CDR2: MNHEY, SMNVEV (reference sequence). This CDR3 comprises 15 residues. The V gene end was trimmed by 3 bases and the J gene end by 4 bases; junction bases not matched to a gene: 4. The CDR3: CASSLWTGGAETQYF. DNA of the CDR3: TGTGCCAGCAGTTTGTGGACAGGGGGCGCAGAGACCCAGTACTTC.

This chain links TRBV7-7 with TRBJ2-2, with 10 bases that match TRBD1. The CDR3 is made up of 15 amino acids. The ends lost 5 bases at V and 1 base at J; junction bases unmatched: 1. CDR1 SSHAT and CDR2 FNYEAQ come from the germline V gene (reference sequence). The CDR3 DNA reads TGTGCCAGCAGCCGGACAGGGGGGAACACCGGGGAGCTGTTTTTT. Protein product: CASSRTGGNTGELFF.

This clone was recorded once. The chain carries TRBV27 and TRBJ2-3; 11 positions match TRBD2. V lost 2 bases and J lost 0; bases outside the gene matches: 4. This CDR3 is built from 17 residues. Germline loops: CDR1 MNHEY, CDR2 SMNVEV (reference sequence). For the CDR3, the DNA is TGTGCCAGCAGTTTAAGGACTAGCGGGTCTAGCACAGATACGCAGTATTTT. Its protein product is CASSLRTSGSSTDTQYF.

This chain connects TRBV4-3 to TRBJ2-2, with 8 bases lining up with TRBD1. CDR1 is LGHNA and CDR2 is YSLEER in the germline V gene. The V gene end was trimmed by 4 bases and the J gene end by 4 bases; junction bases not matched to a gene: 14. This CDR3 contains 18 residues. The CDR3 DNA sequence: TGCGCCAGCAGCCGGGGACAGGTCGGAGGGGCCTCCACCGGGGAGCTGTTTTTT. Translation: CASSRGQVGGASTGELFF.

This clone was detected once. The chain uses TRBV5-1 and TRBJ1-1, with D possibly being TRBD1 (6 bases). CDR3 size: 14 residues. V lost 3 bases to trimming and J lost 5 bases, with 14 bases between them. Germline assignment: CDR1 SGHRS and CDR2 YFSETQ. The CDR3 bases are TGCGCCAGCAGCTCAGAAACAGGGTCAACTGAAGCTTTCTTT. Amino acids: CASSSETGSTEAFF.

The rearrangement joins TRBV7-9 to TRBJ2-3, with D unclear. CDR1 is SEHNR, CDR2 FQNEAQ, per germline (reference sequence). Between the trimmed V and J ends, which lost 4 bases and 6 bases, there was a span of 17 bases. The CDR3 has 15 residues. The CDR3 DNA sequence: TGTGCCAGCAGCTCCTCGGGTAGTACTATTGATACGCAGTATTTT. This translates into CASSSSGSTIDTQYF.

This rearrangement joins TRBV4-3 to TRBJ2-7; 13 bases match TRBD2. Per germline, CDR1 LGHNA and CDR2 YSLEER. J lost 3 bases, V lost 1 base, and 0 bases had no gene match. This CDR3 region has 15 residues. The CDR3 DNA is TGCGCCAGCAGCCAAGGACTAGCGGGGGGCTACGAGCAGTACTTC. It translates to CASSQGLAGGYEQYF.

The chain recombines TRBV11-3 with TRBJ2-7; D is possibly TRBD1 (5 bases). Between the trimmed V and J ends, which lost 1 base and 7 bases, there was a span of 8 bases. CDR3 length: 12 amino acids. CDR1 SGHNT and CDR2 YENEEA come from the germline V gene. CDR3: CASSLGDREQYF. The CDR3 DNA follows: TGTGCCAGCAGCTTAGGTGACAGAGAGCAGTACTTC.

V is TRBV7-8 and J is TRBJ1-5; possible D gene TRBD1, 6 bases. The ends were cut back, 5 bases at V and 1 base at J, with 15 bases in the middle. In germline, CDR1 is SGHVS, CDR2 FQNEAQ. This CDR3 is built from 16 residues. This CDR3 is CASSAEQGRSNQPQHF. The DNA for the CDR3 is TGTGCCAGCAGCGCAGAACAGGGCAGGAGCAATCAGCCCCAGCATTTT.

This chain links TRBV30 with TRBJ1-1; 9 bases map to TRBD1. Germline loops: CDR1 GTSNPN, CDR2 SVGIG (reference sequence). CDR3 length equals 15 residues. J was trimmed by 5 bases and V by 2 bases; bases with no gene match: 9. CDR3 sequence: CAWSTPDRGKTEAFF. The CDR3 DNA follows: TGTGCCTGGAGTACTCCCGACAGGGGGAAGACTGAAGCTTTCTTT.

The gene calls are TRBV27 and TRBJ2-1, with TRBD2 matching over 12 bases. From germline, CDR1 is MNHEY and CDR2 SMNVEV (reference sequence). This CDR3 has 17 residues. J lost 10 bases, V lost 5 bases, and 15 bases had no gene match. Here the CDR3 reads CASSRPTSSGGGSEQFF. The CDR3 region has the DNA TGTGCCAGCAGTCGCCCTACCTCTAGCGGGGGGGGATCCGAGCAGTTCTTC.

The CDR3 DNA sequence: TGTGCCAGCAGACGATCAGGACAGGGAGAGTTCTTC. It is translated as CASRRSGQGEFF. The chain combines TRBV25-1 with TRBJ2-1; 8 bases align to TRBD1. Losses at the gene ends were 6 bases for V and 14 bases for J; bases not matched to a gene: 9. The CDR3 runs to 12 residues. CDR1 is MGHDK and CDR2 is SYGVNS in the germline V gene.

The chain employs TRBV2 and TRBJ1-3; D gene uncertain. Per the germline V gene, CDR1 is SNHLY and CDR2 is FYNNEI. CDR3 size: 12 residues. V lost 6 bases to trimming and J lost 4 bases, with 7 bases between them. In nucleotides, the CDR3 is TGTGCCAGCAGGCGAGCCGGAAACACCATATATTTT. Its protein is CASRRAGNTIYF.

This clone is a singleton in its sample. V is TRBV14 and J is TRBJ1-2; no clear D. The V gene's germline CDR1 is SGHDN and CDR2 FVKESK. Trimming removed 4 bases from V and 4 bases from J, with 13 bases in between. The CDR3 loop spans 14 amino acids. CDR3 sequence (DNA): TGTGCCAGCAGCCGGGCCTTTTCCGGCTATGGCTACACCTTC. Encoded protein: CASSRAFSGYGYTF.

V is TRBV6-4 and J is TRBJ2-7; D gene uncertain. In germline, CDR1 is MRHNA, CDR2 SNTAGT. The CDR3 is 13 amino acids. V dropped 3 bases and J dropped 4 bases, with 10 bases sitting between them. The CDR3 nucleotides read TGTGCCAGCAGTGAGACTCAGATATACGAGCAGTACTTC. It codes for CASSETQIYEQYF.

This chain uses TRBV12-5 with TRBJ2-3; TRBD2 aligns across 12 bases. V lost 0 bases and J lost 4; bases outside the gene matches: 26. This CDR3 is built from 24 residues. The germline CDR1 and CDR2 sequences are LGHNT and FRNRAP. The CDR3 region is CASGLVQSTSGLVPSGGVADTQYF. DNA for the CDR3: TGTGCTAGTGGTTTGGTACAGTCGACCTCGGGCCTAGTGCCTAGCGGGGGGGTGGCAGATACGCAGTATTTT.

The chain carries TRBV28 and TRBJ1-3; D might be TRBD1 (5 bases). V was shortened by 2 bases and J by 2 bases, with 13 bases between the two germline ends. CDR1 and CDR2 (germline): MDHEN, SYDVKM. The CDR3 consists of 16 residues. For the CDR3, the DNA is TGTGCCAGCAGTTTACGGCGGGGGTTCGCTGGAAACACCATATATTTT. The encoded protein is CASSLRRGFAGNTIYF. The variable domain in full, completed from reference TRBV28 and TRBJ1-3, reads DVKVTQSSRYLVKRTGEKVFLECVQDMDHENMFWYRQDPGLGLRLIYFSYDVKMKEKGDIPEGYSVSREKKERFSLILESASTNQTSMYLCASSLRRGFAGNTIYFGEGSWLTVV.